In this sample, the clone carrying this T cell receptor beta chain turned up once. The target antigen is unknown. Assay used: immunoSEQ multiplex PCR; TCRdb lists only in-frame clones, some missing. The sample has roughly 45,000 clones; 65% to 90% are singletons. The data stem from a study of lymphopenia after photon versus proton radiotherapy. General study results and limits: Only patients who died were analyzed for survival; proton advantage is unproven. A bigger post-nadir fall in TCR diversity correlated inversely with survival time in deceased patients.

Sequences were derived from peripheral blood, sampled from a patient treated with photon-based radiotherapy. The TCR comes from a man in his forties with gastric cancer.

The CDR3 region has the DNA TGTGCCAGCAGCGCAGGGGGGGAAAAACTGTTTTTT. This sequence encodes CASSAGGEKLFF. This rearrangement joins TRBV5-4 to TRBJ1-4, with 7 nucleotides matching TRBD1. V shed 4 bases and J 8 bases; nucleotides not matched to a gene: 2. This CDR3 contains 12 residues. From germline, CDR1 is SGHNT and CDR2 YYREEE (reference sequence).